This T cell receptor beta chain was captured in a study of shared clonotypes between healthy human individuals (dated by TCRdb to 2020 to 2021). Some background on the complete study: The cohort included a few men and two women between 18 and 49 years of age. Per donor, three plates each were used for CD4 naive and CD4 memory, two for CD8 naive, and one for CD8 memory. To estimate repertoire size and how much clonotypes are shared between individuals, the study performed deep sequencing of blood TCR repertoires from roughly five healthy adults. Different laboratories and diverse techniques were used to prepare libraries and sequence TCR repertoires, to increase sequencing depth and limit assay-specific biases. Per donor, leukapheresis produced somewhere between about 0.94 and 9.5 billion PBMCs. What the authors observed across the whole study: Because the study included a small number of donors, the genetic and exposure-history diversity represented was limited. Sharing across a handful of donors was observed for 4.5% to 6.5% of naive CD4, 3% to 3.5% of naive CD8, about 2.5% of memory CD4, and 0.4% of memory CD8 clonotypes. Incomplete sequencing was indicated by rarefaction of sorted-subset datasets, despite the large sequencing depth. Based on pairwise subsampling, the degree of clonotype sharing among donors was expected to be affected by sequencing depth. Naive subsets generally had larger estimated clonotype richness than memory subsets did. Only blood was sampled, and tissue TCR repertoires likely differ from those in blood. Compared with non-shared clonotypes, clonotypes shared by all four sorted-subset donors had higher generation probabilities.

A word on this clone: The specificity of this receptor is unknown. The input lacks base qualities; no much larger clone sits a single base away.

Using the deep immunoSEQ assay, multiplex PCR amplified TCR CDR3 regions from genomic DNA. Extracted genomic DNA from each cell subset was distributed evenly across all wells of several immunoSEQ 96-well plates, and each plate was treated as a replicate. Each replicate PCR for sorted subsets received around 200 ng genomic DNA, equal to about 30,000 T cell genomes. The purified libraries were quantified using a Qubit 3.0 fluorometer, sized with a Bioanalyzer 2100, and then quantified again using the KAPA Library Quantification kit. Each immunoSEQ 96-well plate was sequenced on its own single-read 150-cycle Illumina NextSeq 550 flow cell. The source study handled its data this way. The immunoSEQ output contained only junctional sequences without quality scores, so filtering could not match that applied to full-length reads. Sequences were annotated with PyIR, a Python wrapper for IgBLAST v1.9, and V/J genes and CDR3 were assigned using IMGT germline references. Any read was removed if the V/J assignment was weak (E-value above 1e-6), the CDR3 was missing, or the read contained stop codons, out-of-frame junctions, or ambiguous translated residues. V3J clonotypes were defined as sequences sharing the same inferred V gene, J gene, and CDR3 amino acid sequence. To compute the percentage overlap between repertoires, the number of shared unique clonotypes was divided by the size of the smaller repertoire. RTK rarefaction, the Chao1 estimator, and Recon v2.1 estimates of unobserved clonotypes were used to assess repertoire richness. OLGA was used to compute generation probabilities for all TCRbeta clonotypes that the gDNA method yielded from a few donors. TCRdb took over this immuneACCESS table, retaining in-frame rearrangements with V and J assigned. Such tables are incomplete; in checked studies, under half of the missing clones stem from an unresolved V gene, and the remainder is unexplained. That table gives V, J and clone size, and the DNA gave D and trimming. The sample data list millions of clones, and 85% to 95% of these were observed just once. The ten largest make up roughly 1% of the sample.

Counted from cysteine to phenylalanine, this CDR3 has 15 amino acids. This entry keeps only the CDR3 DNA: 45 bases, framed from base 1. V was cut back by 6 bases and J by 1 base, leaving a gap of 13 bases between them. CDR1 MNHNS and CDR2 SASEGT were looked up in the germline V gene. For the CD8 naive samples, CD45RO-negative cells were positively selected for CCR7, yielding a CD45RA+CCR7+ population from which TemRA cells were excluded. The donors were healthy, HIV-negative adults with no recently reported acute infections or vaccinations. All donors were Caucasian adults living in Nashville, Tennessee, USA. After blood collection by leukapheresis, PBMCs were isolated using Ficoll-Histopaque density gradient centrifugation and then cryopreserved in the vapor phase of liquid nitrogen. Analytical flow cytometry was used to check the purity and quantity of every magnetically sorted T cell population. Each sorted fraction had its genomic DNA isolated and then quantified by UV absorbance on a Nanodrop 2000c.

This receptor chain uses TRBV6-1 and TRBJ2-1; TRBD1 is perhaps the D gene, given 5 matching bases. The receptor was derived from a man aged 18 to 29 in good health. Sequences were obtained from naive CD8+ T cells sorted from blood. Interpreted using the paper, the cell subset or site label stands for: CD45RA+CCR7+. The DNA sequence is as follows: TGTGCCAGCAGCAGCAGGGTACCTTCCTACAATGAGCAGTTCTTC. Translated, it gives CASSSRVPSYNEQFF.